The present TCR beta chain was sequenced within a study of shared clonotypes between healthy human individuals. Study-wide results and limits: Sampling covered blood only; tissue repertoires likely differ.

TCRdb keeps only in-frame clones here, not all; method: immunoSEQ multiplex PCR. This sample carries over a million clones, around 98.5% of them seen once, and the ten largest clones take 0.36%. Trimming removed 4 bases from V and 6 bases from J, with 19 bases in between. Germline CDR1 MNHNS, CDR2 SASEGT. This CDR3 is 16 amino acids long. Regarding this clone: What it binds is not known.

This sequence originates from a man younger than 40 in good health. The specimen was naive CD4+ T cells sorted from blood. Subset: CD45RA+ positively selected. J is TRBJ1-5 and V is TRBV6-1; D unclear. The CDR3 protein is CASSAGDKPRGQPQHF. The CDR3 nucleotides read TGTGCCAGCAGTGCCGGAGACAAACCACGCGGTCAGCCCCAGCATTTT.